This record looks at one TCR beta chain sequence and its context. The antigen remains undetermined. This entry comes from a study of monozygotic twins with inflammatory bowel disease. Notes on the study in general: Clonotypes shared with others were fewer in IBD patients than in healthy twins, especially with disease activity. No single strong signal or clonotype associated with IBD was supported.

The CDR3 has 15 residues. The germline CDR1 and CDR2 sequences are SGHTA and FQGTGA. TCRdb re-called the 5' RACE reads; every CDR3 protein appears as one record, without DNA. Its table records some 170,000 distinct CDR3 sequences. This clonotype was obtained from a human donor with ulcerative colitis or Crohn's disease, or a healthy co-twin of an affected twin (not recorded which). Source material: blood. The chain recombines TRBV7-3 with TRBJ1-1; there is no DNA to check the TCRdb D call of TRBD1. CDR3 protein: CASSIRRGADTEAFF.